Listed below are T cell receptor beta chains from one sample, sequenced in a study of blood T cells in healthy people across ages. MiXCR was run by TCRdb on the 5' RACE reads, yielding one entry per CDR3 protein. The data contain 730,000 or so distinct CDR3 sequences, 43% of them singletons. The sample consisted of blood. The receptors stem from a woman between 55 and 75 years old in good health. Each CDR3 is given with its conserved first and last residue. D genes are given only for firm matches. Clone size is not always given. Where it is, it says once, few, many or a class for expanded clones.

V gene: TRBV27; D gene: TRBD2; clone size: few; J gene: TRBJ2-7; CDR3 protein: CASSLIAGGGYEQYF; CDR3 DNA: TGTGCCAGCAGTCTTATAGCGGGAGGAGGGTACGAGCAGTACTTC
V gene: TRBV28; D gene: .; clone size: few; J gene: TRBJ2-3; CDR3 protein: CASSFPSGSTDTQYF; CDR3 DNA: TGTGCCAGCAGTTTTCCTTCGGGGAGCACAGATACGCAGTATTTT
V gene: TRBV10-3; D gene: .; clone size: few; J gene: TRBJ2-5; CDR3 protein: CAISTGQETQYF; CDR3 DNA: TGTGCCATCAGCACAGGGCAAGAGACCCAGTACTTC
V gene: TRBV27; D gene: .; clone size: few; J gene: TRBJ2-1; CDR3 protein: CASSLGLGLGENEQFF; CDR3 DNA: TGTGCCAGCAGTTTAGGGTTGGGGCTAGGGGAGAATGAGCAGTTCTTC
V gene: TRBV27; D gene: TRBD1; clone size: .; J gene: TRBJ2-1; CDR3 protein: CASSPSWTGPNEQFF; CDR3 DNA: TGTGCCAGCAGTCCATCCTGGACAGGCCCCAATGAGCAGTTCTTC
V gene: TRBV21-1; D gene: .; clone size: .; J gene: TRBJ2-1; CDR3 protein: CASSKTRARPYNEQFF; CDR3 DNA: TGTGCCAGCAGCAAAACCCGAGCTCGCCCCTACAATGAGCAGTTCTTC
V gene: TRBV27; D gene: .; clone size: few; J gene: TRBJ2-5; CDR3 protein: CASSSPDRGGGKHRNEQYF; CDR3 DNA: TGTGCCAGCAGTTCCCCGGACAGGGGCGGGGGGAAACATAGGAATGAGCAGTACTTC
V gene: TRBV3-1; D gene: .; clone size: .; J gene: TRBJ2-1; CDR3 protein: CASSPTGSSYNEQFF; CDR3 DNA: TGTGCCAGCTCACCAACGGGGTCCTCCTACAATGAGCAGTTCTTC
V gene: TRBV3-1; D gene: TRBD2; clone size: .; J gene: TRBJ2-1; CDR3 protein: CASTSTSGSNEQFF; CDR3 DNA: TGTGCCAGCACAAGTACTAGCGGGAGCAATGAGCAGTTCTTC
V gene: TRBV30; D gene: .; clone size: .; J gene: TRBJ1-1; CDR3 protein: CAWSWAGNTEAFF; CDR3 DNA: TGTGCCTGGAGTTGGGCAGGGAACACTGAAGCTTTCTTT
V gene: TRBV7-9; D gene: .; clone size: few; J gene: TRBJ2-5; CDR3 protein: CASTSEGRETQYF; CDR3 DNA: TGTGCCAGCACCTCAGAGGGGCGAGAGACCCAGTACTTC
V gene: TRBV7-2; D gene: TRBD2; clone size: many; J gene: TRBJ2-7; CDR3 protein: CASSLARGIGYEQYF; CDR3 DNA: TGTGCCAGCAGCTTAGCGCGGGGGATCGGGTACGAGCAGTACTTC
V gene: TRBV3-1; D gene: TRBD2; clone size: few; J gene: TRBJ2-5; CDR3 protein: CASSQTPLTSHQETQYF; CDR3 DNA: TGTGCCAGCAGCCAAACACCCCTGACTAGCCATCAAGAGACCCAGTACTTC
V gene: TRBV6-2/TRBV6-3; D gene: .; clone size: .; J gene: TRBJ2-3; CDR3 protein: CASALTDTQYF; CDR3 DNA: TGTGCCAGCGCCCTCACAGATACGCAGTATTTT
V gene: TRBV7-3; D gene: TRBD1; clone size: .; J gene: TRBJ2-1; CDR3 protein: CASSLRSTGDEQFF; CDR3 DNA: TGTGCCAGCAGCTTAAGGAGTACAGGGGATGAGCAGTTCTTC
V gene: TRBV20-1; D gene: .; clone size: .; J gene: TRBJ1-2; CDR3 protein: CSAPNDRREGYGYTF; CDR3 DNA: TGCAGTGCTCCTAACGACCGGAGGGAAGGCTATGGCTACACCTTC
V gene: TRBV16; D gene: .; clone size: many; J gene: TRBJ1-2; CDR3 protein: CASSQSPMLANPHYGYTF; CDR3 DNA: TGTGCCAGCAGCCAATCGCCCATGTTGGCGAATCCCCACTATGGCTACACCTTC
V gene: TRBV7-9; D gene: .; clone size: .; J gene: TRBJ2-1; CDR3 protein: CASKFLLMGAGGSYNEQFF; CDR3 DNA: TGTGCCAGCAAATTTTTACTTATGGGAGCGGGCGGGTCCTACAATGAGCAGTTCTTC
V gene: TRBV20-1; D gene: .; clone size: .; J gene: TRBJ2-2; CDR3 protein: CSARPTAGELFF; CDR3 DNA: TGCAGTGCCCGCCCGACCGCCGGGGAGCTGTTTTTT
V gene: TRBV6-6; D gene: .; clone size: .; J gene: TRBJ2-7; CDR3 protein: CASTLRTGYEQYF; CDR3 DNA: TGTGCCAGCACCCTACGGACTGGCTACGAGCAGTACTTC
V gene: TRBV7-8; D gene: .; clone size: .; J gene: TRBJ2-2; CDR3 protein: CASSSTHTGELFF; CDR3 DNA: TGTGCCAGCAGCTCGACCCACACCGGGGAGCTGTTTTTT
V gene: TRBV7-2; D gene: .; clone size: few; J gene: TRBJ2-7; CDR3 protein: CASSFEWGEQYF; CDR3 DNA: TGTGCCAGCAGCTTCGAGTGGGGCGAGCAGTACTTC
V gene: TRBV7-3; D gene: TRBD2; clone size: .; J gene: TRBJ2-3; CDR3 protein: CASSLKGGLAGDTDTQYF; CDR3 DNA: TGTGCCAGCAGCTTAAAGGGGGGGCTAGCGGGAGACACAGATACGCAGTATTTT
V gene: TRBV20-1; D gene: TRBD2; clone size: .; J gene: TRBJ2-7; CDR3 protein: CSALGLAEIFNEQYF; CDR3 DNA: TGCAGTGCATTGGGACTAGCGGAAATATTCAATGAGCAGTACTTC
V gene: TRBV24-1; D gene: TRBD2; clone size: .; J gene: TRBJ2-3; CDR3 protein: CATSESRGVTDTQYF; CDR3 DNA: TGTGCCACCAGTGAATCGCGGGGGGTTACAGATACGCAGTATTTT
V gene: TRBV20-1; D gene: .; clone size: once; J gene: TRBJ2-1; CDR3 protein: CSARGSRGWNGYNEQFF; CDR3 DNA: TGCAGTGCTAGAGGGTCCCGGGGATGGAATGGCTACAATGAGCAGTTCTTC
V gene: TRBV3-1; D gene: .; clone size: once; J gene: TRBJ2-2; CDR3 protein: CASSQELPGELFF; CDR3 DNA: TGTGCCAGCAGCCAAGAATTGCCCGGGGAGCTGTTTTTT
V gene: TRBV14; D gene: .; clone size: .; J gene: TRBJ2-7; CDR3 protein: CASSQILGYEQYF; CDR3 DNA: TGTGCCAGCAGCCAAATCCTAGGCTACGAGCAGTACTTC
V gene: TRBV9; D gene: .; clone size: many; J gene: TRBJ2-3; CDR3 protein: CASRGGSTDTQYF; CDR3 DNA: TGTGCCAGCAGAGGGGGGAGCACAGATACGCAGTATTTT
V gene: TRBV28; D gene: TRBD1; clone size: once; J gene: TRBJ2-2; CDR3 protein: CASSLPGQGDGELFF; CDR3 DNA: TGTGCCAGCAGTTTACCCGGACAGGGGGACGGGGAGCTGTTTTTT
V gene: TRBV28; D gene: .; clone size: .; J gene: TRBJ1-1; CDR3 protein: CASSDSMNTEAFF; CDR3 DNA: TGTGCCAGCAGCGACAGCATGAACACTGAAGCTTTCTTT
V gene: TRBV27; D gene: .; clone size: .; J gene: TRBJ2-1; CDR3 protein: CASSAPGLAGGQFF; CDR3 DNA: TGTGCCAGCAGTGCTCCGGGACTCGCTGGTGGGCAGTTCTTC
V gene: TRBV4-3; D gene: .; clone size: many; J gene: TRBJ2-5; CDR3 protein: CASSQGSQGETQYF; CDR3 DNA: TGCGCCAGCAGCCAAGGAAGTCAGGGTGAGACCCAGTACTTC
V gene: TRBV20-1; D gene: .; clone size: .; J gene: TRBJ2-5; CDR3 protein: CSAPGAYYETQYF; CDR3 DNA: TGCAGTGCTCCCGGGGCCTATTATGAGACTCAGTACTTC
V gene: TRBV29-1; D gene: .; clone size: few; J gene: TRBJ1-1; CDR3 protein: CSVKSTENTEAFF; CDR3 DNA: TGCAGCGTTAAGAGTACCGAGAACACTGAAGCTTTCTTT
V gene: TRBV27; D gene: .; clone size: .; J gene: TRBJ1-1; CDR3 protein: CASSVGRTGLNTEAFF; CDR3 DNA: TGTGCCAGCAGTGTAGGGAGAACCGGGTTGAACACTGAAGCTTTCTTT
V gene: TRBV2; D gene: .; clone size: .; J gene: TRBJ1-5; CDR3 protein: CASSVWGTSNQPQHF; CDR3 DNA: TGTGCCAGCAGTGTATGGGGCACTAGCAATCAGCCCCAGCATTTT
V gene: TRBV20-1; D gene: TRBD1; clone size: .; J gene: TRBJ1-1; CDR3 protein: CSARDFQGAGTEAFF; CDR3 DNA: TGCAGTGCTAGAGATTTCCAGGGGGCTGGTACTGAAGCTTTCTTT
V gene: TRBV7-2; D gene: TRBD2; clone size: .; J gene: TRBJ2-5; CDR3 protein: CASSDSGSGWETQYF; CDR3 DNA: TGTGCCAGCAGCGATAGCGGGAGTGGATGGGAGACCCAGTACTTC
V gene: TRBV7-9; D gene: TRBD2; clone size: .; J gene: TRBJ2-1; CDR3 protein: CASSLERGLLNEQFF; CDR3 DNA: TGTGCCAGCAGCTTAGAGCGGGGACTTTTAAATGAGCAGTTCTTC
V gene: TRBV27; D gene: .; clone size: few; J gene: TRBJ2-1; CDR3 protein: CASSWGSGNEQFF; CDR3 DNA: TGTGCCAGCAGTTGGGGGTCAGGGAATGAGCAGTTCTTC
V gene: TRBV5-4; D gene: TRBD2; clone size: once; J gene: TRBJ2-3; CDR3 protein: CASSPEGTTPTDTQYF; CDR3 DNA: TGTGCCAGCAGCCCGGAAGGGACTACTCCCACAGATACGCAGTATTTT
V gene: TRBV19; D gene: .; clone size: .; J gene: TRBJ2-7; CDR3 protein: CASSIKGVTSRRNEQYF; CDR3 DNA: TGTGCCAGTAGTATCAAGGGGGTAACATCTCGAAGAAACGAGCAGTACTTC
V gene: TRBV5-6; D gene: .; clone size: .; J gene: TRBJ2-5; CDR3 protein: CASSLALLKGETQYF; CDR3 DNA: TGTGCCAGCAGCTTGGCTCTCCTAAAGGGGGAGACCCAGTACTTC
V gene: TRBV7-2; D gene: .; clone size: .; J gene: TRBJ1-4; CDR3 protein: CASSLYSREKLFF; CDR3 DNA: TGTGCCAGCAGCTTGTACAGCCGAGAAAAACTGTTTTTT
V gene: TRBV20-1; D gene: TRBD1; clone size: .; J gene: TRBJ1-4; CDR3 protein: CSVPGQGSEKLFF; CDR3 DNA: TGCAGTGTTCCGGGACAGGGAAGTGAAAAACTGTTTTTT
V gene: TRBV2; D gene: .; clone size: .; J gene: TRBJ2-7; CDR3 protein: CAGGSDYYEQYF; CDR3 DNA: TGTGCCGGGGGGTCAGACTACTACGAGCAGTACTTC
V gene: TRBV6-2/TRBV6-3; D gene: .; clone size: .; J gene: TRBJ2-7; CDR3 protein: CASSYARNEQYF; CDR3 DNA: TGTGCCAGCAGTTACGCCCGGAATGAGCAGTACTTC
V gene: TRBV4-2; D gene: TRBD1; clone size: .; J gene: TRBJ1-1; CDR3 protein: CASSQPGQGEAFF; CDR3 DNA: TGTGCCAGCAGCCAACCCGGACAGGGTGAAGCTTTCTTT
V gene: TRBV4-2; D gene: .; clone size: .; J gene: TRBJ2-1; CDR3 protein: CASSHLRGNEQFF; CDR3 DNA: TGTGCCAGCAGCCACCTCAGGGGCAATGAGCAGTTCTTC
V gene: TRBV7-8; D gene: TRBD2; clone size: .; J gene: TRBJ2-7; CDR3 protein: CASGRVMFDEQYF; CDR3 DNA: TGTGCCAGCGGGAGGGTGATGTTCGATGAGCAGTACTTC
V gene: TRBV29-1; D gene: TRBD1; clone size: .; J gene: TRBJ1-2; CDR3 protein: CSVGNVDRGYGYTF; CDR3 DNA: TGCAGCGTTGGGAACGTCGACAGGGGGTATGGCTACACCTTC
V gene: TRBV4-3; D gene: TRBD1; clone size: .; J gene: TRBJ2-4; CDR3 protein: CASSLGTGALNIQYF; CDR3 DNA: TGCGCCAGCAGTCTCGGGACAGGGGCTCTTAACATTCAGTACTTC
V gene: TRBV5-1; D gene: TRBD1; clone size: many; J gene: TRBJ2-7; CDR3 protein: CASSLRDRGTYEQYF; CDR3 DNA: TGCGCCAGCAGCCTCCGGGACAGGGGAACCTACGAGCAGTACTTC
V gene: TRBV28; D gene: .; clone size: few; J gene: TRBJ2-4; CDR3 protein: CASSRAGNIQYF; CDR3 DNA: TGTGCCAGCAGTCGGGCAGGAAACATTCAGTACTTC
V gene: TRBV25-1; D gene: TRBD1; clone size: .; J gene: TRBJ1-1; CDR3 protein: CASRGTGLFPEAFF; CDR3 DNA: TGTGCCAGCAGGGGGACAGGGCTATTTCCTGAAGCTTTCTTT
V gene: TRBV7-9; D gene: .; clone size: .; J gene: TRBJ2-7; CDR3 protein: CASSLAAVGEQYF; CDR3 DNA: TGTGCCAGCAGCTTAGCTGCCGTAGGGGAGCAGTACTTC